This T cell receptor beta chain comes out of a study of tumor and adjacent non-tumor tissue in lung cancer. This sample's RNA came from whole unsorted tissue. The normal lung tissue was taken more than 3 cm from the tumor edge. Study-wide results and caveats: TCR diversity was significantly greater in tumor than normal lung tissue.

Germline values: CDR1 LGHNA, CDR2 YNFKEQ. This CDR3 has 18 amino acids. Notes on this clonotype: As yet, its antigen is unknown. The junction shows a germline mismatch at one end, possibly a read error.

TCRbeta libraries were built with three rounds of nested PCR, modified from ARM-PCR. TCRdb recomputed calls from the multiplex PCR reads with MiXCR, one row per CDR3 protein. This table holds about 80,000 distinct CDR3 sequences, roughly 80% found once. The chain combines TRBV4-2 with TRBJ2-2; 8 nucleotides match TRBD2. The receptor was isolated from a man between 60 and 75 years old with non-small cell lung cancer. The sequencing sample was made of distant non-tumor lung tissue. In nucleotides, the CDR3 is TGTGCCAGTAGCCAAGAGACTAGCGTGAGGGTGAACACCGGGGAGCTGTTTTTT. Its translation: CASSQETSVRVNTGELFF.